This T cell receptor (beta chain) was retrieved from a study of blood T cell repertoires in COVID-19. The CDR3 loop spans 15 amino acids. J lost 5 bases, V lost 7 bases, and 8 bases had no gene match. CDR1 is LNHDA, CDR2 SQIVND, per germline (reference sequence). The repertoire was sequenced with immunoSEQ multiplex PCR; TCRdb's copy has only in-frame clones and lacks some. Seen here are 150,000 to 200,000 clones, 85% to 90% observed once, and the top ten hold about 0.59%. The chain couples TRBV19 to TRBJ2-1, with TRBD2 matching over 10 bases. This receptor was identified in a man aged 45-65 years with acute or convalescent COVID-19. Sequences were obtained from peripheral blood. The CDR3 loop reads CASTTGTSEDNEQFF. CDR3 sequence (DNA): TGTGCCAGTACCACAGGGACTAGCGAGGACAATGAGCAGTTCTTC.